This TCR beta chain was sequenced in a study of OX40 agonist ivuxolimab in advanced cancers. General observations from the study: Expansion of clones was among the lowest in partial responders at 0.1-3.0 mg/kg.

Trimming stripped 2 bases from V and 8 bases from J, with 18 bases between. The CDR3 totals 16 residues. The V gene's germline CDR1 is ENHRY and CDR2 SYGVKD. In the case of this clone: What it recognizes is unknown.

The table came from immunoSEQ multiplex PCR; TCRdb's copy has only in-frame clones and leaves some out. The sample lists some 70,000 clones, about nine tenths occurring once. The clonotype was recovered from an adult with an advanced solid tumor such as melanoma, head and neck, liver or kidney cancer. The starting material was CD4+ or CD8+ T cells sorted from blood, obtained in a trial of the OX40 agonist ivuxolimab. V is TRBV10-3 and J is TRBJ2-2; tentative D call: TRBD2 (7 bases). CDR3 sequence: CAISETPGGHTGELFF. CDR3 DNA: TGTGCCATCAGTGAGACCCCGGGGGGCCATACGGGGGAGCTGTTTTTT.